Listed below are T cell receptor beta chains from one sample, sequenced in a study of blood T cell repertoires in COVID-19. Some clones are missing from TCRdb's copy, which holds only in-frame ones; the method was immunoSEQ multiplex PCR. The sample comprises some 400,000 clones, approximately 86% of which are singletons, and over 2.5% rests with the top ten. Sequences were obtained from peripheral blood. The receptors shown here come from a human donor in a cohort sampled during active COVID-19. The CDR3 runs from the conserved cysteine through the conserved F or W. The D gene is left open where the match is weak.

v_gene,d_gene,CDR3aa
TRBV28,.,CASSTVTALGPQHF
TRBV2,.,CASSVGLPGQFF
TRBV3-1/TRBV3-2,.,CASSQDTVGKLFF
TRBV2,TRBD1,CASGGQGSNEKLFF
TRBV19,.,CASSMPQTALRTDTQYF
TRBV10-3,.,CAISDWEGGKLFF
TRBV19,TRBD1,CASSVTGGEYNEQFF
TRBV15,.,CATSSRGNYGYTF
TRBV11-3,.,CASSSDPDTEAFF
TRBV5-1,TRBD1,CASSLGEQGASREQYF
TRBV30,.,CAWDRITSGANVLTF
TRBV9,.,CASSVDLLWTDTQYF
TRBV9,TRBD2,CASSVGGALYNEQFF
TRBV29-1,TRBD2,CSARTSQAGELFF
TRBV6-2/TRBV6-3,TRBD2,CASSYPSRGREYYEQYF